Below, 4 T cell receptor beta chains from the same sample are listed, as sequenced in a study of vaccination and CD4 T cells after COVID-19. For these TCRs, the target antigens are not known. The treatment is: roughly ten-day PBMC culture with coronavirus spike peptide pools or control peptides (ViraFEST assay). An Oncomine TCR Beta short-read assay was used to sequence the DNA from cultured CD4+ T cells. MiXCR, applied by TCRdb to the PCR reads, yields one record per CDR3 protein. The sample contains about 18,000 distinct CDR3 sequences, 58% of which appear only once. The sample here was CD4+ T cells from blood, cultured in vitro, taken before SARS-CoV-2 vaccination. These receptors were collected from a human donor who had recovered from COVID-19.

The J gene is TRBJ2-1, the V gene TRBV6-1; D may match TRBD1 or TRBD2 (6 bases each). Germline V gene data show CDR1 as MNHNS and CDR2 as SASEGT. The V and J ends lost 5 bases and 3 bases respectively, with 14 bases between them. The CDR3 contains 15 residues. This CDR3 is CASSPGVGGYNEQFF. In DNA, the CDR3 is TGTGCCAGCAGTCCAGGGGTGGGGGGCTACAATGAGCAGTTCTTC.

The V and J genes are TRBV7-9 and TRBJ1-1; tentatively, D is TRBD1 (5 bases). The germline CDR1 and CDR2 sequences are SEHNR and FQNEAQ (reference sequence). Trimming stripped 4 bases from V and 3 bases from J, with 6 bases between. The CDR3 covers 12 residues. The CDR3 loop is CASSSGYTEAFF. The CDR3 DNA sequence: TGTGCCAGCAGCTCAGGGTACACTGAAGCTTTCTTT.

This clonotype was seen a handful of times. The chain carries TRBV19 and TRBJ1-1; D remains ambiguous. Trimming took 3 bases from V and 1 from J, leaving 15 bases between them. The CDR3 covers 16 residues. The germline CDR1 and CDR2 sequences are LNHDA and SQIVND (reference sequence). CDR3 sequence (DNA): TGTGCCAGTAGTATCAGTTGGGGAACCCAGAACACTGAAGCTTTCTTT. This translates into CASSISWGTQNTEAFF.

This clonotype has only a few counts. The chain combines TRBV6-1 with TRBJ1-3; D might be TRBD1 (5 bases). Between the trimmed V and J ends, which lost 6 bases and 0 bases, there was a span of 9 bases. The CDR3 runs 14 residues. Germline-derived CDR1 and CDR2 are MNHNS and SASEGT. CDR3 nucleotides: TGTGCCAGCAGCGTGGGACTCTCTGGAAACACCATATATTTT. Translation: CASSVGLSGNTIYF.